These T cell receptor beta chains were read from a single sample in a study of prognosis after radiotherapy for stage I lung cancer. TCRdb re-called the multiplex PCR reads with MiXCR, one entry per CDR3 protein. The table lists some 11,000 distinct CDR3 sequences, 45% to 65% of them singletons. The specimen was PBMCs, collected before or after stereotactic body radiation therapy (not recorded which). Every receptor here comes from a donor over 45 with non-small cell lung cancer. The CDR3 runs from the conserved cysteine through the conserved F or W. The order of the fields is CDR3 protein, CDR3 DNA, D gene, V gene, clone size, J gene. The D gene is left open where the match is weak. Only some rows state a clone size, as once, few, many or a class for expanded clones.

CDR3 protein: CASRDGTEYNEQFF
CDR3 DNA: TGTGCCAGCAGGGACGGGACCGAGTACAATGAGCAGTTCTTC
D gene: -
V gene: TRBV27
clone size: medium-sized
J gene: TRBJ2-1

CDR3 protein: CASSPRTGNTEAFF
CDR3 DNA: TGCGCCAGCAGCCCCCGGACTGGGAACACTGAAGCTTTCTTT
D gene: -
V gene: TRBV10-2
clone size: many
J gene: TRBJ1-1

CDR3 protein: CASSQGQGAVYGYTF
CDR3 DNA: TGTGCCAGCAGCCAAGGACAGGGGGCAGTCTATGGCTACACCTTC
D gene: TRBD1
V gene: TRBV3-1
clone size: medium-sized
J gene: TRBJ1-2

CDR3 protein: CASSAPGEGETQYF
CDR3 DNA: TGTGCCAGCAGCGCCCCGGGGGAGGGGGAGACCCAGTACTTC
D gene: TRBD2
V gene: TRBV5-4
clone size: many
J gene: TRBJ2-5

CDR3 protein: CASSESRDDQYF
CDR3 DNA: TGCGCCAGCAGTGAGTCAAGGGACGATCAGTACTTC
D gene: -
V gene: TRBV10-2
clone size: -
J gene: TRBJ2-7

CDR3 protein: CSARVQGYGYTF
CDR3 DNA: TGCAGTGCTAGAGTACAGGGATATGGCTACACCTTC
D gene: -
V gene: TRBV20-1
clone size: -
J gene: TRBJ1-2

CDR3 protein: CASSEQGDLNSTLHF
CDR3 DNA: TGTGCCAGCAGCGAACAGGGGGATCTAAATTCAACCCTCCACTTT
D gene: TRBD1
V gene: TRBV7-2
clone size: once
J gene: TRBJ1-6

CDR3 protein: CASSLNPGTGFSGNTIYF
CDR3 DNA: TGTGCCAGCAGTCTCAACCCCGGGACAGGCTTTTCAGGAAACACCATATATTTT
D gene: TRBD1
V gene: TRBV6-2/TRBV6-3
clone size: medium-sized
J gene: TRBJ1-3

CDR3 protein: CSGLAGGYNEQFF
CDR3 DNA: TGCAGCGGGTTAGCGGGGGGATACAATGAGCAGTTCTTC
D gene: TRBD2
V gene: TRBV29-1
clone size: many
J gene: TRBJ2-1

CDR3 protein: CASSLGPGGKNEQFF
CDR3 DNA: TGTGCCAGCAGCTTAGGGCCGGGAGGGAAGAATGAGCAGTTCTTC
D gene: TRBD2
V gene: TRBV7-3
clone size: -
J gene: TRBJ2-1

CDR3 protein: CASSFAGTNTEAFF
CDR3 DNA: TGTGCCAGCAGTTTCGCCGGGACGAACACTGAAGCTTTCTTT
D gene: -
V gene: TRBV12-3/TRBV12-4
clone size: medium-sized
J gene: TRBJ1-1

CDR3 protein: CASTGARVKNEQFF
CDR3 DNA: TGTGCCAGCACGGGGGCTCGGGTTAAAAATGAGCAGTTCTTC
D gene: -
V gene: TRBV7-8
clone size: medium-sized
J gene: TRBJ2-1

CDR3 protein: CASSFRAGAYNEQFF
CDR3 DNA: TGTGCCAGCAGTTTCCGGGCGGGAGCGTACAATGAGCAGTTCTTC
D gene: TRBD2
V gene: TRBV6-2/TRBV6-3
clone size: -
J gene: TRBJ2-1

CDR3 protein: CASAPGLAGNTDKEYF
CDR3 DNA: TGTGCCAGCGCACCCGGACTAGCGGGAAACACAGATAAGGAGTATTTT
D gene: TRBD2
V gene: TRBV6-1
clone size: once
J gene: TRBJ2-3

CDR3 protein: CAIRSPGEADKNEQFF
CDR3 DNA: TGTGCCATCAGGAGCCCAGGGGAAGCGGATAAGAATGAGCAGTTCTTC
D gene: -
V gene: TRBV10-3
clone size: many
J gene: TRBJ2-1

CDR3 protein: CASSRTSGTIDTQYF
CDR3 DNA: TGTGCCAGCAGTCGGACTAGCGGGACGATAGATACGCAGTATTTT
D gene: TRBD2
V gene: TRBV6-1
clone size: many
J gene: TRBJ2-3

CDR3 protein: CSVGGSGSTDTQYF
CDR3 DNA: TGCAGCGTTGGTGGCAGCGGCAGCACAGATACGCAGTATTTT
D gene: -
V gene: TRBV29-1
clone size: many
J gene: TRBJ2-3

CDR3 protein: CANSTGTANTEAFF
CDR3 DNA: TGTGCAAACAGCACCGGGACAGCTAACACTGAAGCTTTCTTT
D gene: TRBD1
V gene: TRBV15
clone size: -
J gene: TRBJ1-1

CDR3 protein: CSAPLGPDTQYF
CDR3 DNA: TGCAGTGCCCCTCTGGGCCCAGATACGCAGTATTTT
D gene: -
V gene: TRBV20-1
clone size: -
J gene: TRBJ2-3

CDR3 protein: CASSDQGGETQHF
CDR3 DNA: TGTGCCAGCAGTGATCAGGGGGGAGAGACCCAGCATTTT
D gene: TRBD1
V gene: TRBV6-1
clone size: -
J gene: TRBJ1-5

CDR3 protein: CASSSELEVWPDTQYF
CDR3 DNA: TGTGCCAGCAGTTCAGAACTAGAGGTCTGGCCAGATACGCAGTATTTT
D gene: -
V gene: TRBV12-3/TRBV12-4
clone size: -
J gene: TRBJ2-3

CDR3 protein: CASSPGLAGPANTGELFF
CDR3 DNA: TGTGCCAGCAGCCCAGGACTAGCGGGACCCGCGAACACCGGGGAGCTGTTTTTT
D gene: TRBD2
V gene: TRBV7-9
clone size: -
J gene: TRBJ2-2

CDR3 protein: CASSQGPLPYNSPLHF
CDR3 DNA: TGCGCCAGCAGCCAAGGCCCGCTTCCTTATAATTCACCCCTCCACTTT
D gene: -
V gene: TRBV4-1
clone size: -
J gene: TRBJ1-6

CDR3 protein: CASRKTGTGGTEAFF
CDR3 DNA: TGTGCCAGCAGGAAAACCGGGACAGGGGGCACTGAAGCTTTCTTT
D gene: TRBD1
V gene: TRBV27
clone size: medium-sized
J gene: TRBJ1-1

CDR3 protein: CASSSQMNTEAFF
CDR3 DNA: TGTGCCAGCAGCTCACAGATGAACACTGAAGCTTTCTTT
D gene: -
V gene: TRBV7-9
clone size: medium-sized
J gene: TRBJ1-1

CDR3 protein: CARGRARRNEQFF
CDR3 DNA: TGTGCCAGAGGGAGGGCCAGGCGTAATGAGCAGTTCTTC
D gene: TRBD2
V gene: TRBV28
clone size: -
J gene: TRBJ2-1

CDR3 protein: CASSSGRVEQYF
CDR3 DNA: TGTGCCAGCAGTTCAGGGAGGGTTGAGCAGTACTTC
D gene: TRBD2
V gene: TRBV28
clone size: -
J gene: TRBJ2-7

CDR3 protein: CASSFQGEMNTEAFF
CDR3 DNA: TGTGCCAGCAGTTTCCAGGGCGAGATGAACACTGAAGCTTTCTTT
D gene: -
V gene: TRBV12-3/TRBV12-4
clone size: medium-sized
J gene: TRBJ1-1

CDR3 protein: CSAIVEGAGFGSPLHF
CDR3 DNA: TGCAGTGCAATAGTCGAGGGCGCAGGTTTTGGTTCACCCCTCCACTTT
D gene: -
V gene: TRBV20-1
clone size: medium-sized
J gene: TRBJ1-6

CDR3 protein: CASSLSIFGGYTF
CDR3 DNA: TGTGCCAGCAGTTTATCCATATTCGGTGGCTACACCTTC
D gene: -
V gene: TRBV12-3/TRBV12-4
clone size: -
J gene: TRBJ1-2

CDR3 protein: CASSSRGGRNEKLFF
CDR3 DNA: TGTGCCAGCAGCTCTCGAGGGGGCCGCAATGAAAAACTGTTTTTT
D gene: TRBD1
V gene: TRBV27
clone size: many
J gene: TRBJ1-4

CDR3 protein: CSAAGTGTYNSPLHF
CDR3 DNA: TGCAGTGCGGCAGGGACAGGCACCTATAATTCACCCCTCCACTTT
D gene: TRBD1
V gene: TRBV20-1
clone size: -
J gene: TRBJ1-6

CDR3 protein: CASIPWAGSYGYTF
CDR3 DNA: TGTGCCAGTATCCCCTGGGCAGGCAGCTATGGCTACACCTTC
D gene: -
V gene: TRBV19
clone size: once
J gene: TRBJ1-2

CDR3 protein: CASSGDRTNSPLHF
CDR3 DNA: TGTGCCAGTAGCGGGGACAGAACTAATTCACCCCTCCACTTT
D gene: TRBD1
V gene: TRBV19
clone size: medium-sized
J gene: TRBJ1-6

CDR3 protein: CASSLGAVIYGYTF
CDR3 DNA: TGTGCCAGCAGCTTAGGGGCAGTAATCTATGGCTACACCTTC
D gene: -
V gene: TRBV11-2
clone size: once
J gene: TRBJ1-2

CDR3 protein: CASSSTGISPLHF
CDR3 DNA: TGTGCCAGCAGCTCTACAGGGATTTCACCCCTCCACTTT
D gene: -
V gene: TRBV7-8
clone size: -
J gene: TRBJ1-6

CDR3 protein: CASSYPNGYEQYF
CDR3 DNA: TGTGCCAGCAGTTACCCCAACGGTTACGAGCAGTACTTC
D gene: -
V gene: TRBV6-2/TRBV6-3
clone size: -
J gene: TRBJ2-7

CDR3 protein: CASSYSRDRVIALHF
CDR3 DNA: TGTGCCAGCAGTTACTCCAGGGACAGGGTGATCGCCCTCCACTTT
D gene: TRBD1
V gene: TRBV6-5
clone size: medium-sized
J gene: TRBJ1-6

CDR3 protein: CASSESSGQGTYEQYF
CDR3 DNA: TGCGCCAGCAGTGAGTCGTCGGGACAGGGCACCTACGAGCAGTACTTC
D gene: TRBD1
V gene: TRBV10-2
clone size: medium-sized
J gene: TRBJ2-7

CDR3 protein: CASSWSTDTQYF
CDR3 DNA: TGTGCCAGCAGTTGGAGCACAGATACGCAGTATTTT
D gene: -
V gene: TRBV6-2/TRBV6-3
clone size: few
J gene: TRBJ2-3

CDR3 protein: CASSLLRGGTSMTF
CDR3 DNA: TGTGCCAGCAGCCTACTGAGGGGCGGGACATCCATGACTTTC
D gene: -
V gene: TRBV12-3/TRBV12-4
clone size: -
J gene: TRBJ2-6

CDR3 protein: CASSGNRGEGYTF
CDR3 DNA: TGTGCCAGCAGTGGGAACAGGGGGGAAGGCTACACCTTC
D gene: TRBD1
V gene: TRBV6-1
clone size: -
J gene: TRBJ1-2

CDR3 protein: CASSFTSSMELFF
CDR3 DNA: TGTGCCAGCAGTTTCACTAGCTCCATGGAGCTGTTTTTT
D gene: -
V gene: TRBV27
clone size: -
J gene: TRBJ2-2

CDR3 protein: CAFSPGARYNEQFF
CDR3 DNA: TGTGCCTTTAGCCCGGGAGCACGCTACAATGAGCAGTTCTTC
D gene: -
V gene: TRBV30
clone size: -
J gene: TRBJ2-1

CDR3 protein: CASSQEPGTNEKLFF
CDR3 DNA: TGCGCCAGCAGCCAAGAGCCGGGAACTAATGAAAAACTGTTTTTT
D gene: -
V gene: TRBV4-1
clone size: -
J gene: TRBJ1-4

CDR3 protein: CASSLKRQEHYEQYF
CDR3 DNA: TGTGCCAGCAGCTTGAAGAGACAGGAGCACTACGAGCAGTACTTC
D gene: -
V gene: TRBV5-6
clone size: -
J gene: TRBJ2-7